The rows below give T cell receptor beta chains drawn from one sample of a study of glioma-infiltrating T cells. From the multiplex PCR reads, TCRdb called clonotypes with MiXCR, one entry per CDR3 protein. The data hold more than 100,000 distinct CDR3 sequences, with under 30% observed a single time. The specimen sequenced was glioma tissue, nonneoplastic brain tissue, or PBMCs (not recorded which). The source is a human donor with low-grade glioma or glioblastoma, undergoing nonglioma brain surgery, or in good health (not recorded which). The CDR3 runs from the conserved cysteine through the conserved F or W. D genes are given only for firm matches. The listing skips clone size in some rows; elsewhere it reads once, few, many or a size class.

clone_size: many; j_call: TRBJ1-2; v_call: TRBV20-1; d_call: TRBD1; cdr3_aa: CSAPGQGYGYTF; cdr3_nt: TGCAGTGCCCCGGGACAGGGATATGGCTACACCTTC
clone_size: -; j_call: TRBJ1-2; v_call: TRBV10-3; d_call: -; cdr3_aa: CAISELESYGYTF; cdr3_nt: TGTGCCATCAGTGAGCTGGAAAGCTATGGCTACACCTTC
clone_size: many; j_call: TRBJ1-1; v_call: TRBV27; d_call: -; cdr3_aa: CASSLPPGVGSDTEAFF; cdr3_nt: TGTGCCAGCAGTTTACCCCCTGGGGTCGGTTCGGACACTGAAGCTTTCTTT
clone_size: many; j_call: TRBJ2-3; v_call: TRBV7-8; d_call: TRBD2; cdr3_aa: CASSSILAGGPRDTQYF; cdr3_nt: TGTGCCAGCAGCTCGATACTAGCGGGGGGGCCAAGAGATACGCAGTATTTT
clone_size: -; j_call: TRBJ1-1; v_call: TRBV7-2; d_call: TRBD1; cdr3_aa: CASSTTGAGTEAFF; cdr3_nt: TGTGCCAGCAGCACCACAGGGGCTGGCACTGAAGCTTTCTTT
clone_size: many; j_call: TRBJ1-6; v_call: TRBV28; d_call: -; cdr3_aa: CASFQGSENSPLHF; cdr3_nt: TGTGCCAGCTTCCAGGGGAGTGAAAATTCACCCCTCCACTTT
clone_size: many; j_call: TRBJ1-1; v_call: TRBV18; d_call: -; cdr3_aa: CASSPDGDSTEAFF; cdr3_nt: TGTGCCAGCTCACCAGATGGGGATAGCACTGAAGCTTTCTTT
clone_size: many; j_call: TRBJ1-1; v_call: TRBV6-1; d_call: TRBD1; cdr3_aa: CASIQLGTGGGTEAFF; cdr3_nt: TGTGCCAGCATTCAACTGGGGACAGGGGGTGGAACTGAAGCTTTCTTT
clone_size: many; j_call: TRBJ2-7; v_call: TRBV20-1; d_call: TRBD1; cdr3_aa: CSAQIPGQGAEQYF; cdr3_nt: TGCAGTGCACAAATCCCGGGACAGGGTGCCGAGCAGTACTTC
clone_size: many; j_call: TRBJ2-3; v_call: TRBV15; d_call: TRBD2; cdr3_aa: CATSRQRGGSTDTQYF; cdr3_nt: TGTGCCACCAGCAGACAGCGGGGGGGTAGCACAGATACGCAGTATTTT
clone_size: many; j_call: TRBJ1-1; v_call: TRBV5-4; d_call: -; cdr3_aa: CASSYDDRLNTEAFF; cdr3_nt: TGTGCCAGCAGCTACGATGACAGGTTGAACACTGAAGCTTTCTTT
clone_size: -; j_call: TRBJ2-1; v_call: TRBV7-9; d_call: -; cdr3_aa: CASSLEGAFNEQFF; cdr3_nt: TGTGCCAGCAGCTTAGAAGGGGCCTTCAATGAGCAGTTCTTC
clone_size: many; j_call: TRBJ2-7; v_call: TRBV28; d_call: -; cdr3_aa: CASSYRGTGEQYF; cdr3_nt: TGTGCCAGCTCCTATAGGGGGACGGGGGAGCAGTACTTC
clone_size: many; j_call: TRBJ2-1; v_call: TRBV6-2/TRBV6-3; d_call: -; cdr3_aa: CASSYWSSSLEQFF; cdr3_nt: TGTGCCAGCAGTTACTGGTCTAGTTCGCTTGAGCAGTTCTTC
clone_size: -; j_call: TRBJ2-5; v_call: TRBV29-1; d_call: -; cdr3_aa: CSVRGAETQYF; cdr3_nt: TGCAGCGTTAGGGGAGCTGAGACCCAGTACTTC
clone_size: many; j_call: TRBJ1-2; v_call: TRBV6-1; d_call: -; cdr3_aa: CASKSSGNYGYTF; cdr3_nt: TGTGCCAGCAAATCGTCAGGAAACTATGGCTACACCTTC
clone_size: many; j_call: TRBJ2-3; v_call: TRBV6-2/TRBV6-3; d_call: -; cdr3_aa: CASSYDQRVGSSTDTQYF; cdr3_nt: TGTGCCAGCAGTTATGACCAGCGGGTTGGATCTAGCACAGATACGCAGTATTTT
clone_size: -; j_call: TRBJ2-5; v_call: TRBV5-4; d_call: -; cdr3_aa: CASSLAPLGTQYF; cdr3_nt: TGTGCCAGCAGCTTGGCACCCCTGGGGACCCAGTACTTC
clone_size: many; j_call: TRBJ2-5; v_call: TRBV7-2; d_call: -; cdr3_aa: CASSLAWAVDETQYF; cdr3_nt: TGTGCCAGCAGCTTAGCGTGGGCGGTAGACGAGACCCAGTACTTC
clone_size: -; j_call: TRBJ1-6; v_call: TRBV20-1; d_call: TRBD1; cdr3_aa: CSASDRGSYSSPLHF; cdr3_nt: TGCAGTGCTAGTGACAGGGGCTCATATAGTTCACCCCTACACTTT
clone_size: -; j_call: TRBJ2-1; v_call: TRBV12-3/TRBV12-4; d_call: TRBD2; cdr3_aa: CASHGGIFSNEQFF; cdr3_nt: TGTGCCAGCCACGGGGGGATCTTTAGCAATGAGCAGTTCTTC
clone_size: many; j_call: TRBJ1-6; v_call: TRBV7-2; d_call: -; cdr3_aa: CASSLALEARGSPLHF; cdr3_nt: TGTGCCAGCAGCTTAGCGCTAGAGGCTCGCGGTTCACCCCTCCACTTT
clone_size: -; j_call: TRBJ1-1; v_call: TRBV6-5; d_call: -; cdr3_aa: CASTTRDCEAFF; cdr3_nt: TGTGCCAGCACGACCCGGGACTGTGAAGCTTTCTTT
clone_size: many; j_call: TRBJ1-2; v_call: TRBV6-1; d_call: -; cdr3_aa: CASSISWTARGGYGYTF; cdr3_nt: TGTGCCAGCAGTATATCCTGGACGGCCAGGGGAGGTTATGGCTACACCTTC
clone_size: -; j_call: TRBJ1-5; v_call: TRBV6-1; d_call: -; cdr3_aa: CASSVSGTPPQHF; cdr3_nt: TGTGCCAGCAGCGTGTCCGGGACCCCTCCCCAGCATTTT
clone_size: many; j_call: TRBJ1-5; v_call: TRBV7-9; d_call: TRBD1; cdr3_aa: CASSQRTGDNQPQHF; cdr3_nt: TGTGCCAGCAGCCAACGGACAGGAGACAATCAGCCCCAGCATTTT
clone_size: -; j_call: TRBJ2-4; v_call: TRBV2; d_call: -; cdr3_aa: CASSPRTGATKNIQYF; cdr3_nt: TGTGCCAGCAGTCCCCGGACGGGTGCAACCAAAAACATTCAGTACTTC
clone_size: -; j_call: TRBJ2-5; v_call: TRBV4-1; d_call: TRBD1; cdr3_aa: CASSQVQGASGETQYF; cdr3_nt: TGCGCCAGCAGCCAGGTACAGGGGGCGAGTGGAGAGACCCAGTACTTC
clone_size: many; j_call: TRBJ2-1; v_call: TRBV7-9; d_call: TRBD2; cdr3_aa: CASSSIAGANNEQFF; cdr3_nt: TGTGCCAGCAGCTCAATAGCGGGAGCTAACAATGAGCAGTTCTTC
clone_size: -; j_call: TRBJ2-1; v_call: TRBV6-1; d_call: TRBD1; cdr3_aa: CASSDEGQGTYNEKFF; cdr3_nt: TGTGCCAGCAGTGACGAAGGACAGGGCACCTACAATGAGAAGTTCTTC
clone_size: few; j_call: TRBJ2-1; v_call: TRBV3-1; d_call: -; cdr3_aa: CASSQTYNEQFF; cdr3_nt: TGTGCCAGCAGCCAGACATACAATGAGCAGTTCTTC
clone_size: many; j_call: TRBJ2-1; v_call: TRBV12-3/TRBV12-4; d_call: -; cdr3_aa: CASSLGAGNINEQFF; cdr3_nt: TGTGCCAGCAGTTTAGGCGCGGGCAATATCAATGAGCAGTTCTTC
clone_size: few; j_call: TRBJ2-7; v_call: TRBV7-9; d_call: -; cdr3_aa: CASSPAGARDYEQYF; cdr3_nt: TGTGCCAGCAGCCCCGCGGGGGCGCGAGACTACGAGCAGTACTTC
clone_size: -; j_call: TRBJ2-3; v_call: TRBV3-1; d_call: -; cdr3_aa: CASSQDFSGRDTQYF; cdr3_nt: TGTGCCAGCAGCCAAGATTTTTCAGGCCGAGATACGCAGTATTTT
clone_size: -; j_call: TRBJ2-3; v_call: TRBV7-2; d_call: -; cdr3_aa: CAISLLMRADTQYF; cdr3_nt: TGTGCCATCAGCCTGCTGATGCGGGCAGATACGCAGTATTTT
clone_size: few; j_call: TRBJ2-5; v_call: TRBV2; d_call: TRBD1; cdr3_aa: CASTFGQGGSETQYF; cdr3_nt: TGTGCCAGCACCTTCGGACAGGGCGGATCAGAGACCCAGTACTTC
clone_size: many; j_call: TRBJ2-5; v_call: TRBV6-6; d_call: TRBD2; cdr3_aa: CASSYVAGGPNQETQYF; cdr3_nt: TGTGCCAGCAGTTACGTAGCGGGGGGTCCAAATCAAGAGACCCAGTACTTC
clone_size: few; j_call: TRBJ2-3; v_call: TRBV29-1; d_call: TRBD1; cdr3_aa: CSVEDGGQSTDTQYF; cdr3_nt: TGCAGCGTTGAAGATGGGGGACAGTCCACAGATACGCAGTATTTT
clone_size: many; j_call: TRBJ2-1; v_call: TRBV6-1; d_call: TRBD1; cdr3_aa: CASTPQGYNEQFF; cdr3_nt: TGTGCCAGCACCCCACAGGGGTACAATGAGCAGTTCTTC
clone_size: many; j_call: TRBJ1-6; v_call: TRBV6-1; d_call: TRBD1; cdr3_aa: CASGQGGGGSPLHF; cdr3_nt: TGTGCCAGCGGGCAGGGAGGGGGCGGGTCACCCCTCCACTTT
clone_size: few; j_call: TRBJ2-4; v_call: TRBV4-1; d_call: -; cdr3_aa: CASSQDADNIQYF; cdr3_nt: TGCGCCAGCAGCCAAGATGCGGACAACATTCAGTACTTC